This T cell receptor beta chain was profiled in a study of blood T cell repertoires in COVID-19. CDR1 MDHEN and CDR2 SYDVKM come from the germline V gene. This CDR3 spans 14 amino acids. The V and J ends lost 2 bases and 13 bases respectively, with 19 bases between them. Here immunoSEQ multiplex PCR was the method, and the copy in TCRdb shows in-frame clones only, minus some. In the table there are nearly 350,000 clones, 80% to 90% of which are singletons. This clonotype was sampled from a man aged 25 to 40 with active or convalescent COVID-19. The rearrangement joins TRBV28 to TRBJ2-3; D may be TRBD1 (5 bases). Sequencing input: peripheral blood. The chain's CDR3 is CASSLTDTGIGEYF. In DNA, the CDR3 is TGTGCCAGCAGTTTAACGGACACAGGAATTGGGGAGTATTTT.